This T cell receptor beta chain comes out of a study of molecular identifiers for immune sequencing clone quantification. Previously described methods and listed TCR primers were used for bulk TCR libraries. TCRdb fed the PCR reads into MiXCR, producing one record per CDR3 protein. The table lists about 320,000 distinct CDR3 sequences, about 20% of them singletons. Isolation of naive CD8 T cells was achieved by sorting on a CD8+CD4-CCR7+CD45RA+ phenotype. Germline assignment: CDR1 MDHEN and CDR2 SYDVKM. The CDR3 consists of 16 residues. With respect to this clonotype: This may stem from a read error, because a much larger clone lies one nucleotide away.

The chain recombines TRBV28 with TRBJ1-6; D unresolved. The sequenced material came from naive CD8+ T cells from blood, with Jurkat cell RNA spiked in. Subset given: FACS-sorted CD8+CD4-CCR7+CD45RA+ naive T cells. The receptor was derived from a human donor in good health. Some libraries in this study had Jurkat cell RNA spiked in. The CDR3 nucleotides are TGTGCCAGCAGTTTGGGGAAAACCTCCTATAATTCACCCCTCCGCTTT. Amino acid sequence: CASSLGKTSYNSPLRF.